This note documents a single T cell receptor beta chain sequence. V lost 8 bases and J lost 1, with 15 bases in between. In germline, CDR1 is MNHNS, CDR2 SASEGT. CDR3 length: 14 residues. cDNA synthesis used the whole RNA isolate, giving expressed TCRB sequences. Measured with immunoSEQ multiplex PCR; TCRdb has only the in-frame clones, and not every one. There are 240,000 or so clones in the sample; about 71% occur only once, and 0.053% lies in the top ten. A single heparinised blood sample, averaging around 0.11 L, was obtained per donor. The sample comes from a study of beta chain features in type 1 diabetes.

V gene TRBV6-1 combines with J gene TRBJ2-7; perhaps TRBD1 as D (5 bases). The TCR sequence derives from a young man in good health. The sample was naive CD4+ T cells from blood. The CDR3 nucleotides are TGTGCCAGCCAAAGCAGGGTAGAGTCCTACGAGCAGTACTTC. This gives the protein CASQSRVESYEQYF.